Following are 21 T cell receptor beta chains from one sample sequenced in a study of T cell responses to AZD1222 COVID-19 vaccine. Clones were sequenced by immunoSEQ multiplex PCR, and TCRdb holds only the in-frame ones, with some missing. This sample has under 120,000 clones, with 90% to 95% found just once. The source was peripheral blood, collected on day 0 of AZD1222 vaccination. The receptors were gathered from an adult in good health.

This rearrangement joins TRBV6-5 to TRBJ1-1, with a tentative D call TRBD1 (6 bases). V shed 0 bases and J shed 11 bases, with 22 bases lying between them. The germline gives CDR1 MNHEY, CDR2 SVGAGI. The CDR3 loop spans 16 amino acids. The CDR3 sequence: CASSYSNPGESYWAFF. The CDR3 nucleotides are TGTGCCAGCAGTTACTCGAATCCAGGGGAATCGTATTGGGCTTTCTTT.

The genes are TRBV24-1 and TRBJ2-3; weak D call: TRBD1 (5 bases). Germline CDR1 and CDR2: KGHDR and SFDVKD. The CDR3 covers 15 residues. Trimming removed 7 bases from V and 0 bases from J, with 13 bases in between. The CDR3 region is CATSLQESSTDTQYF. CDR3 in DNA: TGTGCCACCAGCTTACAGGAATCTAGCACAGATACGCAGTATTTT.

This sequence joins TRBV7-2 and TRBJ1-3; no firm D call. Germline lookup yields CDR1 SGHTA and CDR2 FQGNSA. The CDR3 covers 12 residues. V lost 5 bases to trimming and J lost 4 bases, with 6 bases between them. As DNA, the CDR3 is TGTGCCAGCAGCACGGTGGGAAACACCATATATTTT. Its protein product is CASSTVGNTIYF.

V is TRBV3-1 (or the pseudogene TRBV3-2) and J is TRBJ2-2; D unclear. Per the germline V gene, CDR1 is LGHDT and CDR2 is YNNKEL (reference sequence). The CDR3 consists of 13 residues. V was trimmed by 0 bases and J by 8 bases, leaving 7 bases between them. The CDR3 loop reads CASSQDSPGELFF. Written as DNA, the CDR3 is TGTGCCAGCAGCCAAGATTCCCCGGGGGAGCTGTTTTTT.

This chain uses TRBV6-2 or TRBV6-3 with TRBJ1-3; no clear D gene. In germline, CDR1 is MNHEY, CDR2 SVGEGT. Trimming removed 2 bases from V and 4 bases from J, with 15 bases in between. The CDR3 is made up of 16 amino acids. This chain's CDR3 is CASSYPFSRRGNTIYF. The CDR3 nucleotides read TGTGCCAGCAGTTACCCATTTAGCCGGCGGGGAAACACCATATATTTT.

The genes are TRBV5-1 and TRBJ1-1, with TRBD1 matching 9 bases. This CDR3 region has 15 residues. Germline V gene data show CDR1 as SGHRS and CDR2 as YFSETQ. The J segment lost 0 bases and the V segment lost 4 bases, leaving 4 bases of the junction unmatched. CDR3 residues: CASSTGQGLNTEAFF. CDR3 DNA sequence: TGCGCCAGCAGCACGGGACAGGGCTTGAACACTGAAGCTTTCTTT.

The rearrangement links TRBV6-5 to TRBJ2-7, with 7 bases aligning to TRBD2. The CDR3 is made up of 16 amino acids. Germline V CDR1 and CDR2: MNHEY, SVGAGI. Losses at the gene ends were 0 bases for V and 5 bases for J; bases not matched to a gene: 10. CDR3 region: CASSYSLAPGGNEQYF. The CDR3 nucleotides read TGTGCCAGCAGTTACTCCCTGGCCCCCGGGGGGAACGAGCAGTACTTC.

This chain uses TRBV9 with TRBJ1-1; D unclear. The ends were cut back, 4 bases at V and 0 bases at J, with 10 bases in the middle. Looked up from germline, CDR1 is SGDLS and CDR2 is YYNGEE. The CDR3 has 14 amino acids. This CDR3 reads CASSPRRLNTEAFF. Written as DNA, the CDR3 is TGTGCCAGCAGCCCCCGTCGCCTGAACACTGAAGCTTTCTTT.

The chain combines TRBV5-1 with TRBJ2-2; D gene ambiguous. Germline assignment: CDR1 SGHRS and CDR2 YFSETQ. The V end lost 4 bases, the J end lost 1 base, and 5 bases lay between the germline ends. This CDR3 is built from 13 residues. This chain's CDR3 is CASSTQNTGELFF. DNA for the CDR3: TGCGCCAGCAGCACTCAGAACACCGGGGAGCTGTTTTTT. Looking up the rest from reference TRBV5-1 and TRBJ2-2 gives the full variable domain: KAGVTQTPRYLIKTRGQQVTLSCSPISGHRSVSWYQQTPGQGLQFLFEYFSETQRNKGNFPGRFSGRQFSNSRSEMNVSTLELGDSALYLCASSTQNTGELFFGEGSRLTVL.

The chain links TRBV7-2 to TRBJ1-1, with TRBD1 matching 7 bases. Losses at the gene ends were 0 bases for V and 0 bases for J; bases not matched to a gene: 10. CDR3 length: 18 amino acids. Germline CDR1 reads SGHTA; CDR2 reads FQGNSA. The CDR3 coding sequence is TGTGCCAGCAGCTTAGCGCGTATAGGGGGCGTCATGAACACTGAAGCTTTCTTT. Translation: CASSLARIGGVMNTEAFF.

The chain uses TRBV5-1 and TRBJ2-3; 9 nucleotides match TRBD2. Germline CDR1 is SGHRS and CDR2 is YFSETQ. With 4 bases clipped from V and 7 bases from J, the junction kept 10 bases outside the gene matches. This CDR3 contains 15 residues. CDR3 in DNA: TGCGCCAGCAGCGGGGTAGCGGGAGATTTAAATACGCAGTATTTT. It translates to CASSGVAGDLNTQYF.

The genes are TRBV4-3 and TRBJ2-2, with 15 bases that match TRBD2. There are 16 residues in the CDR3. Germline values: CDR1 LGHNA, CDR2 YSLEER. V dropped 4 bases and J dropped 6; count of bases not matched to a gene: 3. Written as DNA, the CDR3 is TGCGCCAGCAGCCGGACTAGCGGGGGGGCGTCCGGGGAGCTGTTTTTT. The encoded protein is CASSRTSGGASGELFF.

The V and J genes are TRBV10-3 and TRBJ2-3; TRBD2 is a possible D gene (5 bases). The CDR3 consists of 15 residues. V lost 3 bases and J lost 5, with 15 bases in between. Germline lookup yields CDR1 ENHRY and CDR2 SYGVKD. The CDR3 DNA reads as TGTGCCATCAGTGATCGGGATAGCGTTGTAGATACGCAGTATTTT. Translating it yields CAISDRDSVVDTQYF.

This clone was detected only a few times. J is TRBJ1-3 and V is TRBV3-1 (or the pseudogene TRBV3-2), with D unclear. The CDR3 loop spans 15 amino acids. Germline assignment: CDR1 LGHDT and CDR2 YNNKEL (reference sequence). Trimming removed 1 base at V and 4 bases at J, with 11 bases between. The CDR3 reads CASSQGPITGNTIYF. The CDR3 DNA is TGTGCCAGCAGCCAAGGGCCAATAACGGGAAACACCATATATTTT.

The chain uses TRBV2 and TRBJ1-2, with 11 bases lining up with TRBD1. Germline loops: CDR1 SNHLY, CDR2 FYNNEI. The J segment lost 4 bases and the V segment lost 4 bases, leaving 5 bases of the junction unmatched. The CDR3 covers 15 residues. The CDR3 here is CASSARTGGVYGYTF. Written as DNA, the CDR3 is TGTGCCAGCAGTGCGAGGACAGGGGGCGTCTATGGCTACACCTTC.

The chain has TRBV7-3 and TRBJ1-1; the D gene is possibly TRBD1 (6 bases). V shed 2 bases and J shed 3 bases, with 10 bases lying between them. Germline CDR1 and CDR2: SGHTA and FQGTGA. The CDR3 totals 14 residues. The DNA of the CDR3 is TGTGCCAGCAGCTTATTAGGGGGGGACACTGAAGCTTTCTTT. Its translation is CASSLLGGDTEAFF.

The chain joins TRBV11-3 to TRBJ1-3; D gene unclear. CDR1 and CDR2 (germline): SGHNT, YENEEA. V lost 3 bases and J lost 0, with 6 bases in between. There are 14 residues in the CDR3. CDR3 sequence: CASSLSFSGNTIYF. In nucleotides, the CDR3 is TGTGCCAGCAGCTTGAGTTTCTCTGGAAACACCATATATTTT. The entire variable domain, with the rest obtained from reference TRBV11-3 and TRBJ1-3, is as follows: EAGVVQSPRYKIIEKKQPVAFWCNPISGHNTLYWYLQNLGQGPELLIRYENEEAVDDSQLPKDRFSAERLKGVDSTLKIQPAELGDSAVYLCASSLSFSGNTIYFGEGSWLTVV.

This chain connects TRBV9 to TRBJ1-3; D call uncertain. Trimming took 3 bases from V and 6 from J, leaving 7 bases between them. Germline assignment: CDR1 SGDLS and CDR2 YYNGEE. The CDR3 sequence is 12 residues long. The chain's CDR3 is CASSGTPNTIYF. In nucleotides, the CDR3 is TGTGCCAGCAGCGGGACCCCAAACACCATATATTTT.

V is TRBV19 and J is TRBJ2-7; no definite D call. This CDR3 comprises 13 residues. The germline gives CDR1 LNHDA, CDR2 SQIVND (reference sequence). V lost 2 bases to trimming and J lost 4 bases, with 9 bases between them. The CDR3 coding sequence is TGTGCCAGTAGTATATATGACATGTACGAGCAGTACTTC. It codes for CASSIYDMYEQYF.

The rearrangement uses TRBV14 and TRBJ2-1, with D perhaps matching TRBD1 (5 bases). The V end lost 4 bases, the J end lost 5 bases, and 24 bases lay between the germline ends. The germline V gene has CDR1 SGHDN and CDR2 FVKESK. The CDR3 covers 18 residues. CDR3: CASSPLFFRAAGHNEQFF. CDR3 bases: TGTGCCAGCAGCCCCTTGTTTTTTCGGGCCGCAGGGCACAATGAGCAGTTCTTC.

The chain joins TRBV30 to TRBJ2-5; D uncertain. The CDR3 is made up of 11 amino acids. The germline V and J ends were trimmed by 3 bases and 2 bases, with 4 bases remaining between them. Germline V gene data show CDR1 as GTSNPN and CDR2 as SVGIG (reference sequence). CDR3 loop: CAWRHQETQYF. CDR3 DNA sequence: TGTGCCTGGAGGCATCAAGAGACCCAGTACTTC.